Listed here is a single TCR beta chain. The data were produced by immunoSEQ multiplex PCR, yet TCRdb's version contains in-frame clones alone and is incomplete. The sample shows about 140,000 clones, around 90% of them seen only once. Trimming took 0 bases from V and 6 from J, leaving 9 bases between them. Germline CDR1 is SGHRS and CDR2 is YFSETQ. The CDR3 runs to 13 residues. This specimen belongs to a study of blood T cell repertoires in COVID-19. Background on the study: Sources were T cells, B-cell-depleted T cells, or PBMCs; the material itself was cDNA or gDNA.

The sample taken for sequencing was peripheral blood. The receptor's source is a woman in her fifties or sixties with acute or convalescent COVID-19. The chain links TRBV5-1 to TRBJ1-2; TRBD1 is a possible D gene (5 bases). The CDR3 nucleotides are TGCGCCAGCAGCTTGGGGACAAGCGATGGCTACACCTTC. Encoded protein: CASSLGTSDGYTF.